One sample yielded the 26 T cell receptor beta chains listed below, sequenced in a study of cytomegalovirus exposure and HLA in healthy donors. Here immunoSEQ multiplex PCR was the method, and the copy in TCRdb shows in-frame clones only, minus some. The sample carries 76,000 or so clones, roughly 95% recorded once. The sequenced material came from PBMCs. The source of these receptors is a woman between 18 and 30 years old in good health and CMV-seropositive.

This clone was recorded only once. The chain recombines TRBV7-8 with TRBJ2-7, with TRBD2 identical over 16 bases. The V segment lost 3 bases and the J segment 6 bases; nucleotides outside the gene matches: 5. The CDR3 is made up of 16 amino acids. Looked up from germline, CDR1 is SGHVS and CDR2 is FQNEAQ. CDR3 region: CASSFFGTSGRGEQYF. Written as DNA, the CDR3 is TGTGCCAGCAGCTTTTTCGGGACTAGCGGGAGGGGCGAGCAGTACTTC.

This clone was counted once. The chain has TRBV2 and TRBJ2-4; tentative D call: TRBD2 (5 bases). Germline V gene data show CDR1 as SNHLY and CDR2 as FYNNEI. CDR3 length: 11 amino acids. V lost 1 base, J lost 14 bases, and 9 bases lay in between. CDR3 residues: CASSEGTREYF. CDR3 sequence (DNA): TGTGCCAGCAGTGAAGGGACGCGGGAGTACTTC.

The CDR3 region has the DNA TGTGCCAGCAGTGAGGGGACTAGCGGGTACGAGCAGTACTTC. Protein sequence: CASSEGTSGYEQYF. The chain uses TRBV25-1 and TRBJ2-7, with TRBD2 identical over 12 bases. The CDR3 totals 14 residues. CDR1 and CDR2 from the germline V gene are MGHDK and SYGVNS. V lost 3 bases, J lost 4 bases, and 1 base stayed unmatched.

Here the CDR3 reads CASSLTGLAVQETQYF. CDR3 in DNA: TGCGCCAGCAGCTTGACGGGACTAGCGGTACAAGAGACCCAGTACTTC. The V and J genes are TRBV5-1 and TRBJ2-5, with 11 bases lining up with TRBD2. The trim removed 1 base at V and 2 bases at J, leaving 4 bases unmatched. The length of the CDR3 is 16 residues. Germline CDR1 reads SGHRS; CDR2 reads YFSETQ.

This chain connects TRBV4-1 to TRBJ2-2; 7 bases align to TRBD2. The ends lost 8 bases at V and 1 base at J; junction bases unmatched: 4. CDR3 length: 14 amino acids. The germline gives CDR1 MGHRA, CDR2 YSYEKL. The CDR3 nucleotides are TGCGCCAGCGAGCTAGCGGAGAACACCGGGGAGCTGTTTTTT. It translates to CASELAENTGELFF.

The chain carries TRBV5-1 and TRBJ1-5; no definite D call. Looked up from germline, CDR1 is SGHRS and CDR2 is YFSETQ. V lost 0 bases, J lost 6 bases, and 10 bases lay in between. The CDR3 covers 14 residues. The CDR3 DNA follows: TGCGCCAGCAGCTTGGCCGGGGTAGGTCAGCCCCAGCATTTT. Protein sequence: CASSLAGVGQPQHF.

The chain has TRBV6-1 and TRBJ1-4, with a possible D match to TRBD1 (6 bases). With 5 bases removed from V and 8 bases from J, the gap between germline ends came to 18 bases. Germline assignment: CDR1 MNHNS and CDR2 SASEGT. The CDR3 is made up of 15 amino acids. The CDR3 reads CASSTEQGLGEKLFF. CDR3 coding DNA: TGTGCCAGCAGTACCGAACAGGGATTGGGAGAAAAACTGTTTTTT.

The chain links TRBV11-1 to TRBJ1-1, with 9 bases matching TRBD1. With V trimmed by 2 bases and J by 1 base, 2 bases remained unmatched. This CDR3 region has 15 residues. Germline CDR1 and CDR2: SGHAT and FQDESV (reference sequence). The CDR3: CASSLPQGANTEAFF. DNA of the CDR3: TGTGCCAGCAGCTTACCACAGGGGGCGAACACTGAAGCTTTCTTT.

This chain links TRBV7-9 with TRBJ1-2, with D possibly being TRBD1 (5 bases). The CDR3 extends over 13 amino acids. Germline CDR1 and CDR2: SEHNR and FQNEAQ (reference sequence). The V gene lost 5 bases and the J gene lost 6 bases, with 13 bases spanning the gap. CDR3 protein: CASSVQGWDGYTF. The DNA for the CDR3 is TGTGCCAGCAGCGTCCAGGGATGGGATGGCTACACCTTC.

The chain joins TRBV12-2 to TRBJ1-4. TRBV12-2 corresponds to a pseudogene. The CDR3 is 18 residues long. The CDR3 reads CASRLASGGGLANEKLFF. CDR3 DNA sequence: TGTGCAAGTCGCTTAGCCTCCGGGGGGGGGCTTGCTAATGAAAAACTGTTTTTT.

This sequence joins TRBV2 and TRBJ2-5; 10 positions match TRBD2. The trim removed 4 bases at V and 2 bases at J, leaving 4 bases unmatched. Germline V lookup: CDR1 SNHLY, CDR2 FYNNEI. The CDR3 covers 15 residues. Here the CDR3 reads CASSALLAGQETQYF. Here the CDR3 DNA reads TGTGCCAGCAGTGCTTTACTAGCGGGGCAAGAGACCCAGTACTTC.

This sequence joins TRBV5-8 and TRBJ1-1, with unresolved D. The CDR3 spans 15 residues. Germline V lookup: CDR1 SGHTS, CDR2 YDEGEE. V shed 3 bases and J shed 7 bases, with 19 bases lying between them. The CDR3 protein is CASSSAGHLGIEAFF. In nucleotides, the CDR3 is TGTGCCAGCAGCTCGGCAGGCCACCTGGGTATTGAAGCTTTCTTT. The full variable domain, completed using reference TRBV5-8 and TRBJ1-1, is EAGVTQSPTHLIKTRGQQATLRCSPISGHTSVYWYQQALGLGLQFLLWYDEGEERNRGNFPPRFSGRQFPNYSSELNVNALELEDSALYLCASSSAGHLGIEAFFGQGTRLTVV.

This chain connects TRBV7-2 to TRBJ2-5, with 14 nucleotides matching TRBD2. The CDR3 runs 19 residues. With 2 bases clipped from V and 0 bases from J, the junction kept 8 bases outside the gene matches. From germline, CDR1 is SGHTA and CDR2 FQGNSA. CDR3 sequence (DNA): TGTGCCAGCAGCTTATTGGCGACTAGCGGGAGGGTGTACCAAGAGACCCAGTACTTC. This encodes CASSLLATSGRVYQETQYF.

The chain couples TRBV6-6 to TRBJ2-2; 7 bases match TRBD2. V trimming: 2 bases; J trimming: 4 bases; junction bases outside the gene matches: 1. CDR3 length equals 14 residues. Germline V gene sequence: CDR1 MNHNY, CDR2 SVGAGI (reference sequence). CDR3 sequence reads: CASSYRGGTGELFF. The CDR3 coding sequence is TGTGCCAGCAGTTACCGCGGGGGCACCGGGGAGCTGTTTTTT.

The genes are TRBV4-3 and TRBJ2-3, with a possible D match to TRBD2 (7 bases). Germline assignment: CDR1 LGHNA and CDR2 YSLEER. The length of the CDR3 is 15 residues. Trimming cost V 2 bases and J 2 bases, with 11 bases left between them. The DNA for the CDR3 is TGCGCCAGCAGCCAAAGAGGGGGGGCCACAGATACGCAGTATTTT. It codes for CASSQRGGATDTQYF.

The V call is TRBV7-2, the J call TRBJ1-5; 9 bases agree with TRBD1. CDR1 is SGHTA and CDR2 is FQGNSA in the germline V gene. The CDR3 spans 15 residues. V was clipped by 4 bases and J by 6 bases; unmatched bases: 7. CDR3 sequence: CASSSTGGSSQPQHF. CDR3 bases: TGTGCCAGCAGCTCTACAGGGGGCTCGAGTCAGCCCCAGCATTTT.

This rearrangement joins TRBV7-3 to TRBJ2-1, with TRBD1 identical over 8 bases. Germline V gene sequence: CDR1 SGHTA, CDR2 FQGTGA. The junction had 5 bases not matched to a gene; V was cut back by 3 bases and J by 7 bases. This CDR3 comprises 14 residues. The CDR3, as DNA: TGTGCCAGCAGCTTGGACAGGGCGGGGAATGAGCAGTTCTTC. The encoded protein is CASSLDRAGNEQFF.

The chain employs TRBV5-8 and TRBJ2-7, with TRBD1 identical over 9 bases. J gave up 3 bases and V 0 bases, and 1 base lay outside the gene matches. CDR3 length: 14 residues. Per germline, CDR1 SGHTS and CDR2 YDEGEE. CDR3 DNA: TGTGCCAGCAGCTTGGTGGGACAGGGCTACGAGCAGTACTTC. It specifies CASSLVGQGYEQYF.

About this clone: At one of its ends the junction is not consistent with the germline gene, which may arise from a read error. The V and J genes are TRBV5-1 and TRBJ1-1; D gene uncertain. The CDR3 covers 13 residues. Germline CDR1 and CDR2: SGHRS and YFSETQ. The CDR3 nucleotides are TGCGCCGGCAGCTTGGCAGGGAACACTGAAGCTTTCTTT. Its protein product is CAGSLAGNTEAFF.

The V call is TRBV11-2, the J call TRBJ2-1; the D gene is possibly TRBD1 (5 bases). The CDR3 runs to 18 residues. The germline V gene encodes CDR1 SGHAT and CDR2 FQNNGV. With 5 bases removed from V and 4 bases from J, the gap between germline ends came to 24 bases. The CDR3 bases are TGTGCCAGCAGCAACCCCGCCGACAGAATCTCCCTTTACAATGAGCAGTTCTTC. Amino acid sequence: CASSNPADRISLYNEQFF.

The chain combines TRBV6-1 with TRBJ1-6; D gene uncertain. V was pared by 6 bases and J by 10 bases, with 13 bases between. Germline lookup yields CDR1 MNHNS and CDR2 SASEGT. This CDR3 has 13 amino acids. This CDR3 reads CASRREDQSPLHF. In nucleotides, the CDR3 is TGTGCCAGCAGGCGGGAAGACCAATCACCCCTCCACTTT.

As regards this clone: The identical CDR3 is also encoded by other nucleotide sequences in the sample. This chain links TRBV5-1 with TRBJ2-7; 9 bases agree with TRBD2. Germline CDR1 is SGHRS and CDR2 is YFSETQ. V shed 1 base, J shed 3 bases, and the junction held 5 bases outside the gene matches. The CDR3 extends over 15 amino acids. CDR3 residues: CASSLSSGRNYEQYF. The CDR3 nucleotides read TGCGCCAGCAGCTTGAGTAGCGGGAGAAACTACGAGCAGTACTTC. Looking up the rest from reference TRBV5-1 and TRBJ2-7 gives the full variable domain: KAGVTQTPRYLIKTRGQQVTLSCSPISGHRSVSWYQQTPGQGLQFLFEYFSETQRNKGNFPGRFSGRQFSNSRSEMNVSTLELGDSALYLCASSLSSGRNYEQYFGPGTRLTVT.

This chain connects TRBV5-4 to TRBJ2-7, with 7 positions matching TRBD1. Losses at the gene ends were 3 bases for V and 0 bases for J; bases not matched to a gene: 6. Per germline, CDR1 SGHNT and CDR2 YYREEE (reference sequence). The CDR3 extends over 15 amino acids. DNA for the CDR3: TGTGCCAGCAGCTCCCCGGGACAGATCTCCTACGAGCAGTACTTC. Translating gives CASSSPGQISYEQYF.

The V and J genes are TRBV9 and TRBJ2-5; D remains ambiguous. The CDR3 runs to 14 residues. Trimming took 5 bases from V and 2 from J, leaving 13 bases between them. CDR1 is SGDLS and CDR2 is YYNGEE in the germline V gene. CDR3 in amino acids: CASSNTRGQETQYF. The CDR3 coding sequence is TGTGCCAGCAGTAACACGCGAGGACAAGAGACCCAGTACTTC.

The chain carries TRBV14 and TRBJ2-3; D is perhaps TRBD1 (5 bases). V lost 0 bases to trimming and J lost 2 bases, with 15 bases between them. CDR3 size: 17 residues. Per the germline V gene, CDR1 is SGHDN and CDR2 is FVKESK. CDR3: CASSQDYGQGATDTQYF. The CDR3 DNA follows: TGTGCCAGCAGCCAAGATTATGGACAAGGAGCCACAGATACGCAGTATTTT.

The chain is built from TRBV29-1 and TRBJ2-2, with 11 bases that match TRBD2. Trimming at V came to 7 bases and at J to 2 bases, leaving 3 bases not matched to a gene. CDR3 length: 14 residues. CDR1 and CDR2 from the germline V gene are SQVTM and ANQGSEA. The CDR3 is CSGLAGGNTGELFF. The DNA for the CDR3 is TGCAGCGGGCTAGCGGGAGGAAACACCGGGGAGCTGTTTTTT.